The clone carrying this T cell receptor beta chain has only one observation. This record comes from a study of blood T cell repertoires in COVID-19. At the level of the study: Both acute and convalescent COVID-19 samples were obtained from the United States, Italy and Spain.

The V and J ends lost 2 bases and 4 bases respectively, with 21 bases between them. This CDR3 is 17 amino acids long. Germline lookup yields CDR1 SGHDT and CDR2 YYEEEE. In the study's own analysis: Amplifying reference gene primers gave estimates of nucleated cell counts. Clones were read by immunoSEQ multiplex PCR, and TCRdb kept only the in-frame ones, dropping some. That table gives V, J and clone size, and the DNA gave D and trimming. This table has around 6,300 clones, 80% to 90% appearing once. Sequenced material: peripheral blood. The chain employs TRBV5-6 and TRBJ1-2, with D perhaps matching TRBD1 (6 bases). The source is a human donor with active COVID-19. The donor label of this sample is uncertain. CDR3 nucleotides: TGTGCCAGCAGCTTTAGGGCTCAGGGGCGGCTCTTCTATGGCTACACCTTC. It yields the protein CASSFRAQGRLFYGYTF.